The 22 T cell receptor beta chains given below trace back to one sample, sequenced in a study of T cells in Graves' hyperthyroidism and ophthalmopathy (dated by TCRdb to the late 2010s). The library was built by means of multiplex PCR. Instrument on record: Illumina HiSeq 2000. Amplification of TCR beta CDR3 regions was carried out from RNA transcripts. For the first round of RT-PCR on the TCR CDR3, the HTBI primer set was used together with the Qiagen OneStep RT-PCR kit. TCRdb itself trimmed the public reads at Q25 with fastp, ran MiXCR and retained productive beta chains. Rows matching on CDR3 protein sequence are summarized as one entry with the most common DNA and genes. The sample data list about half a million distinct CDR3 sequences, and roughly 16% of these were observed just once. 25% to 30% of the sample rests with the top ten. Sequenced input: blood. The receptor source for this set is a woman in her 30s with Graves' ophthalmopathy.

The chain employs TRBV4-2 and TRBJ2-7; 9 bases map to TRBD2. Germline CDR1 reads LGHNA; CDR2 reads YNFKEQ. The CDR3 loop spans 15 amino acids. V dropped 0 bases and J dropped 3; count of bases not matched to a gene: 3. The CDR3 loop reads CASSQETSGLYEQYF. For the CDR3, the DNA is TGTGCCAGCAGCCAAGAAACTAGCGGGCTCTACGAGCAGTACTTC.

This clonotype appeared a few times. The chain's CDR3 is CASSQRTSSNLDTQYF. CDR3 sequence (DNA): TGTGCCAGCAGCCAGCGGACTAGCTCAAATTTAGATACGCAGTATTTT. The chain recombines TRBV28 with TRBJ2-3, with 8 bases matching TRBD2. The germline CDR1 and CDR2 sequences are MDHEN and SYDVKM. V gave up 6 bases and J gave up 5 bases; unmatched junction bases: 13. CDR3 length: 16 amino acids.

This clonotype was recorded a few times. The CDR3 DNA follows: TGTGCCAGCAGTGTGGGCGGAGAGGGGGTTTTAGCCAAAAACATTCAGTACTTC. Its protein is CASSVGGEGVLAKNIQYF. The rearrangement uses TRBV2 and TRBJ2-4, with D tentatively TRBD1 (6 bases). V shed 4 bases and J shed 0 bases, with 19 bases lying between them. CDR3 length: 18 residues. Germline V gene sequence: CDR1 SNHLY, CDR2 FYNNEI.

The chain has TRBV4-3 and TRBJ1-1; D is uncertain. The CDR3 extends over 13 amino acids. Germline V CDR1 and CDR2: LGHNA, YSLEER. The ends were cut back, 0 bases at V and 4 bases at J, with 6 bases in the middle. The CDR3 loop is CASSQETATEAFF. DNA for the CDR3: TGCGCCAGCAGCCAAGAAACCGCCACTGAAGCTTTCTTT.

This chain connects TRBV6-2 or TRBV6-3 to TRBJ1-2; 7 nucleotides match TRBD1. The germline V gene has CDR1 MNHEY and CDR2 SVGEGT. This CDR3 comprises 15 residues. V was pared by 8 bases and J by 2 bases, with 11 bases of the junction left unmatched. The CDR3: CASDKVGQANYGYTF. CDR3 coding DNA: TGTGCCAGCGACAAGGTCGGACAGGCAAACTATGGCTACACCTTC.

This clonotype was seen a few times. This rearrangement joins TRBV18 to TRBJ2-5; the D is unclear. Trimming took off 2 bases at V and 5 bases at J, with 12 bases between the two ends. This CDR3 is 14 amino acids long. The germline CDR1 and CDR2 sequences are KGHSH and LQKENI. CDR3 in DNA: TGTGCCAGCTCACCAGGGGTTTTCCTGGAGACCCAGTACTTC. It codes for CASSPGVFLETQYF.

Worth noting for this clonotype: A much larger clone sits a single nucleotide away, making a read error possible. The V and J genes are TRBV20-1 and TRBJ2-5, with TRBD2 identical over 11 bases. The DNA matches TRBJ2-1 better at its end, which makes the J call doubtful. Germline CDR1 reads DFQATT; CDR2 reads SNEGSKA (reference sequence). The CDR3 extends over 15 amino acids. As DNA, the CDR3 is TGCAGTGCTAGAGATGGACTAGCGGGCCAAGAGACCCAGTTCTTC. Protein sequence: CSARDGLAGQETQFF.

In its sample, this clonotype was seen many times. The J gene is TRBJ1-3, the V gene TRBV3-1; 11 bases are shared with TRBD1. J gave up 0 bases and V 3 bases, and 7 bases lay outside the gene matches. The CDR3 has 18 amino acids. Germline V lookup: CDR1 LGHDT, CDR2 YNNKEL (reference sequence). CDR3 loop: CASSQGTGGFTSGNTIYF. The CDR3 DNA reads as TGTGCCAGCAGCCAGGGGACAGGGGGTTTTACCTCTGGAAACACCATATATTTT.

Details on this clonotype: It may be a read error: a sequence one base away is much more abundant. The rearrangement uses TRBV28 and TRBJ2-3, with 7 bases aligning to TRBD1. From germline, CDR1 is MDHEN and CDR2 SYDVKM. The CDR3 sequence is 13 residues long. The chain's CDR3 is CASIQGTTDTRYF. CDR3 DNA sequence: TGTGCCAGCATACAGGGGACCACAGATACGCGGTATTTT.

The sample holds many counts of this clonotype. The chain has TRBV20-1 and TRBJ2-1; TRBD2 aligns across 11 bases. In germline, CDR1 is DFQATT, CDR2 SNEGSKA (reference sequence). V shed 6 bases, J shed 4 bases, and the junction held 8 bases outside the gene matches. The CDR3 has 15 amino acids. The CDR3 bases are TGCAGTGCCCCCCAGACTAGCGGGGCTTACAATGAGCAGTTCTTC. Its translation: CSAPQTSGAYNEQFF.

Ten or more counts support this clonotype. This chain joins TRBV6-1 and TRBJ2-3; weak D call: TRBD1 (6 bases). The CDR3 runs to 14 residues. The ends were cut back, 3 bases at V and 5 bases at J, with 12 bases in the middle. The germline V gene has CDR1 MNHNS and CDR2 SASEGT. The CDR3 nucleotides read TGTGCCAGCAGTGAGTCAGGGGCGGGAGATACGCAGTATTTT. Translated: CASSESGAGDTQYF.

This clonotype was counted ten times or more. The chain combines TRBV6-1 with TRBJ2-7; the D gene is possibly TRBD1 (6 bases). Germline loops: CDR1 MNHNS, CDR2 SASEGT. Trimming removed 3 bases from V and 0 bases from J, with 9 bases in between. The CDR3 sequence is 14 residues long. The CDR3 is CASSEDRSSYEQYF. The CDR3 coding sequence is TGTGCCAGCAGTGAGGACAGATCCTCCTACGAGCAGTACTTC.

This clonotype has at least ten counts. This chain uses TRBV12-3 or TRBV12-4 with TRBJ2-1, with a weak D call TRBD1 (5 bases). V was cut by 3 bases and J by 9 bases, with 15 bases left in between. This CDR3 is 14 amino acids long. The CDR3 DNA is TGTGCCAGCAGTTTCACGAAGACAGACACTGAGCAGTTCTTC. This codes for CASSFTKTDTEQFF.

This clonotype has at least ten counts. V usage is TRBV7-2 and J usage is TRBJ2-7; tentatively, D is TRBD2 (6 bases). Germline V gives CDR1 SGHTA, CDR2 FQGNSA. This CDR3 spans 14 amino acids. V shed 7 bases and J shed 0 bases, with 13 bases lying between them. The CDR3 nucleotides are TGTGCCAGCAACCGGGACGGGAGCTCCTACGAGCAGTACTTC. Translating it yields CASNRDGSSYEQYF.

This rearrangement joins TRBV28 to TRBJ1-4; D remains ambiguous. Per the germline V gene, CDR1 is MDHEN and CDR2 is SYDVKM. The length of the CDR3 is 16 residues. The V and J ends lost 5 bases and 0 bases respectively, with 13 bases between them. CDR3 loop: CASSPGHISTNEKLFF. The CDR3 DNA sequence: TGTGCCAGCAGTCCCGGCCACATCTCAACTAATGAAAAACTGTTTTTT.

This clonotype was observed many times. The chain links TRBV11-2 to TRBJ2-2; TRBD1 agrees at 7 bases. Germline loops: CDR1 SGHAT, CDR2 FQNNGV. V trimming: 3 bases; J trimming: 4 bases; junction bases outside the gene matches: 5. There are 15 residues in the CDR3. The CDR3 coding sequence is TGTGCCAGCAGCTTCGAGACAGGGAGCACCGGGGAGCTGTTTTTT. Translating gives CASSFETGSTGELFF.

The V call is TRBV7-2, the J call TRBJ1-4; D unresolved. The V gene's germline CDR1 is SGHTA and CDR2 FQGNSA. The CDR3 is 14 amino acids. V lost 5 bases and J lost 3, with 10 bases in between. Written as DNA, the CDR3 is TGTGCCAGCAGCCAACAGTCCTCTAATGAAAAACTGTTTTTT. This encodes CASSQQSSNEKLFF.

The V call is TRBV20-1, the J call TRBJ2-5, with D perhaps given as TRBD1 or TRBD2 (5 bases each). Trimming pared 6 bases from V and 2 bases from J, leaving 16 bases between. The germline V gene has CDR1 DFQATT and CDR2 SNEGSKA (reference sequence). The CDR3 covers 14 residues. CDR3 protein: CSASPFWGQETQYF. DNA of the CDR3: TGCAGTGCCTCCCCCTTTTGGGGGCAAGAGACCCAGTACTTC.

The sample holds many counts of this clonotype. The chain couples TRBV19 to TRBJ2-1, with no clear D. The CDR3 consists of 16 residues. Trimming removed 5 bases from V and 4 bases from J, with 18 bases in between. CDR1 is LNHDA, CDR2 SQIVND, per germline (reference sequence). Here the CDR3 DNA reads TGTGCCAGTAGTGTCACGTCTAGTACGACTTACAATGAGCAGTTCTTC. This encodes CASSVTSSTTYNEQFF.

This clonotype was seen at least ten times. The CDR3 nucleotides read TGTGCCAGCAGCTCCGGACAGCACACTGAAGCTTTCTTT. Its protein product is CASSSGQHTEAFF. V is TRBV3-1 and J is TRBJ1-1, with D tentatively TRBD1 (6 bases). V was cut by 5 bases and J by 3 bases, with 10 bases left in between. This CDR3 is 13 amino acids long. Germline CDR1 is LGHDT and CDR2 is YNNKEL (reference sequence).

The table lists this clonotype with many counts. V and J are TRBV7-3 and TRBJ2-3, with 7 positions matching TRBD2. This CDR3 has 14 residues. J lost 8 bases, V lost 6 bases, and 11 bases had no gene match. From germline, CDR1 is SGHTA and CDR2 FQGTGA. As DNA, the CDR3 is TGTGCCAGCAGTTCTGGGGGGGGGATTGGTACGCAGTATTTT. Translating it yields CASSSGGGIGTQYF.

The chain employs TRBV10-3 and TRBJ2-5; TRBD2 is a possible D gene (6 bases). Germline V lookup: CDR1 ENHRY, CDR2 SYGVKD. The CDR3 contains 12 residues. Between the trimmed V and J ends, which lost 8 bases and 5 bases, there was a span of 12 bases. CDR3 protein: CAIGRDEETQYF. Written as DNA, the CDR3 is TGTGCCATCGGGCGGGATGAGGAGACCCAGTACTTC.